Shown below are 16 T cell receptor beta chains from a single sample sequenced in a study of T cell repertoires in cytomegalovirus infection. No cognate antigen is known for these TCRs. In TCRdb, the reads were re-called with MiXCR into one record per CDR3 protein. This table has about 60,000 distinct CDR3 sequences, roughly a fifth appearing once. Sequenced here: CD8+ T cells from cultured PBMCs, sampled from culture after CMV antigen stimulation. These receptors were obtained from a human donor in good health (CMV status not recorded). Some clones in this sample may be carry-over from other donors' samples.

This clonotype was seen a handful of times. V usage is TRBV6-5 and J usage is TRBJ1-1; D gene uncertain. This CDR3 contains 13 residues. V was shortened by 7 bases and J by 3 bases, with 12 bases between the two germline ends. Germline CDR1 reads MNHEY; CDR2 reads SVGAGI. CDR3 nucleotides: TGTGCCAGCACCCCCTCTGGGTACACTGAAGCTTTCTTT. It specifies CASTPSGYTEAFF.

This clonotype was seen a few times. The chain has TRBV7-2 and TRBJ2-7; maybe TRBD1 (7 bases). V was clipped by 4 bases and J by 6 bases, with 22 bases between them. There are 16 residues in the CDR3. Germline CDR1 SGHTA, CDR2 FQGNSA. The CDR3 sequence: CASSSIVRGVPREQYF. The CDR3 DNA sequence: TGTGCCAGCAGCTCCATCGTCAGGGGGGTCCCACGCGAGCAGTACTTC.

This clonotype was picked up a small number of times. The V and J genes are TRBV5-1 and TRBJ1-2; a weak D match, TRBD1 (5 bases). Looked up from germline, CDR1 is SGHRS and CDR2 is YFSETQ. V was clipped by 2 bases and J by 6 bases, with 14 bases between them. The CDR3 sequence is 14 residues long. CDR3 protein: CASSLSQGRDGYTF. CDR3 bases: TGCGCCAGCAGCTTATCCCAGGGACGGGATGGCTACACCTTC.

This sequence joins TRBV6-5 and TRBJ2-2, with TRBD2 matching over 12 bases. The CDR3 consists of 18 residues. V dropped 2 bases and J dropped 2; count of bases not matched to a gene: 6. Germline loops: CDR1 MNHEY, CDR2 SVGAGI. The CDR3 protein is CASSYTRLAGDNTGELFF. The CDR3 bases are TGTGCCAGCAGTTACACCAGACTAGCGGGAGATAACACCGGGGAGCTGTTTTTT.

The chain has TRBV7-6 and TRBJ2-7, with a tentative D call TRBD2 (6 bases). The germline V gene has CDR1 SGHVS and CDR2 FNYEAQ. The CDR3 is made up of 15 amino acids. Trimming removed 4 bases from V and 2 bases from J, with 15 bases in between. The CDR3 DNA is TGTGCCAGCAGCTCCCGGGACGGGAGAACCTACGAGCAGTACTTC. Residues: CASSSRDGRTYEQYF. The whole variable domain, remainder taken from reference TRBV7-6 and TRBJ2-7, is GAGVSQSPRYKVTKRGQDVALRCDPISGHVSLYWYRQALGQGPEFLTYFNYEAQQDKSGLPNDRFSAERPEGSISTLTIQRTEQRDSAMYRCASSSRDGRTYEQYFGPGTRLTVT.

This clonotype was detected a few times. The chain employs TRBV7-6 and TRBJ2-1; D is unclear. This CDR3 is 16 amino acids long. The V and J ends lost 4 bases and 2 bases respectively, with 15 bases between them. Germline-derived CDR1 and CDR2 are SGHVS and FNYEAQ. The CDR3 here is CASSSTLLPTYNEQFF. CDR3 sequence (DNA): TGTGCCAGCAGCTCGACCCTACTCCCAACCTACAATGAGCAGTTCTTC.

Only a few counts were recorded for this clonotype. This chain uses TRBV6-2 or TRBV6-3 with TRBJ1-5; TRBD1 is a possible D gene (6 bases). Trimming took 5 bases from V and 11 from J, leaving 19 bases between them. Germline-derived CDR1 and CDR2 are MNHEY and SVGEGT. CDR3 size: 14 residues. The CDR3 here is CASSPARGHHSQHF. The CDR3 DNA reads as TGTGCCAGCAGTCCGGCACGGGGGCATCATTCCCAGCATTTT.

This clonotype was found a few times. A much larger clone differs by one base, so this may be a read error. The chain combines TRBV7-9 with TRBJ2-7; TRBD1 matches 11 bases. Germline loops: CDR1 SEHNR, CDR2 FQNEAQ (reference sequence). This CDR3 region has 14 residues. CDR3 amino acids: CVSSGTGGSYEQYF. The CDR3 DNA reads TGTGTCAGCAGCGGGACAGGGGGCTCCTACGAGCAGTACTTC.

In its sample, this clonotype was seen a few times. This chain links TRBV28 with TRBJ1-2, with TRBD1 as a possible D gene (5 bases). The germline V gene encodes CDR1 MDHEN and CDR2 SYDVKM. This CDR3 is 12 amino acids long. With 5 bases removed from V and 6 bases from J, the gap between germline ends came to 10 bases. This CDR3 reads CASSTGLNGYTF. The DNA of the CDR3 is TGTGCCAGCAGTACGGGGCTGAATGGCTACACCTTC.

There are a few counts of this clonotype. A junction end diverges from the germline sequence, so it may reflect a read error. The chain has TRBV13 and TRBJ2-5; D remains unclear. Germline V gene data show CDR1 as PRHDT and CDR2 as FYEKMQ (reference sequence). CDR3 length equals 14 residues. CDR3 bases: TGTGCCAGCAACTTAGAGGCGCGTAGGGAGACCCAGTACTTC. This codes for CASNLEARRETQYF.

The rearrangement links TRBV7-9 to TRBJ2-3; the D gene is possibly TRBD2 (6 bases). Per the germline V gene, CDR1 is SEHNR and CDR2 is FQNEAQ (reference sequence). Deletions cut 2 bases from V and 2 bases from J, with 14 bases between. The CDR3 is 16 residues long. The CDR3 here is CASSLLQGGPTDTQYF. The CDR3 DNA reads as TGTGCCAGCAGCTTACTCCAGGGAGGTCCCACAGATACGCAGTATTTT.

The rearrangement joins TRBV12-3 or TRBV12-4 to TRBJ2-5; D may match TRBD1 or TRBD2 (5 bases each). The CDR3 is made up of 14 amino acids. V shed 5 bases and J shed 4 bases, with 14 bases lying between them. CDR3: CASSLAAGGETQYF. CDR3 in DNA: TGTGCCAGCAGTCTGGCCGCTGGGGGAGAGACCCAGTACTTC.

The chain employs TRBV7-7 and TRBJ2-1; the D gene could be TRBD1 or TRBD2 (7 bases each). CDR1 and CDR2 (germline): SSHAT, FNYEAQ (reference sequence). V gave up 5 bases and J gave up 4 bases, with 12 bases separating them. This CDR3 comprises 14 residues. CDR3 nucleotides: TGTGCCAGCAGCCAGGGGGGGCAATACAATGAGCAGTTCTTC. Amino acids: CASSQGGQYNEQFF.

The chain carries TRBV7-2 and TRBJ2-3; D unclear. With 2 bases removed from V and 4 bases from J, the gap between germline ends came to 13 bases. Per germline, CDR1 SGHTA and CDR2 FQGNSA. CDR3 length: 15 residues. This CDR3 reads CASSLLGFGADTQYF. The CDR3 nucleotides read TGTGCCAGCAGCTTACTAGGGTTTGGCGCAGATACGCAGTATTTT. Drawing the rest from reference TRBV7-2 and TRBJ2-3, the complete variable domain is GAGVSQSPSNKVTEKGKDVELRCDPISGHTALYWYRQSLGQGLEFLIYFQGNSAPDKSGLPSDRFSAERTGGSVSTLTIQRTQQEDSAVYLCASSLLGFGADTQYFGPGTRLTVL.

V is TRBV6-1 and J is TRBJ1-2, with a tentative D call TRBD1 (5 bases). Germline CDR1 reads MNHNS; CDR2 reads SASEGT. The CDR3 has 16 residues. Trimming cost V 2 bases and J 1 base, with 14 bases left between them. The CDR3 region is CASSETERGINYGYTF. CDR3 DNA sequence: TGTGCCAGCAGTGAAACCGAAAGGGGAATTAACTATGGCTACACCTTC.

This clonotype was recorded at least ten times. The gene calls are TRBV6-1 and TRBJ2-7; a weak D match, TRBD1 (6 bases). The ends were cut back, 8 bases at V and 0 bases at J, with 8 bases in the middle. CDR1 is MNHNS and CDR2 is SASEGT in the germline V gene. The CDR3 is 12 residues long. The CDR3 sequence: CASVDSSYEQYF. CDR3 in DNA: TGTGCCAGCGTGGACAGCTCCTACGAGCAGTACTTC.